A single sample is the source of the 28 T cell receptor beta chains below, sequenced in a study of blood T cell repertoires in COVID-19. Sequencing was performed with immunoSEQ multiplex PCR; in TCRdb, only in-frame clones are kept and a portion is missing. The sample holds around 300,000 clones; about nine tenths are singletons and the top ten take about 1.8%. Input material: PBMCs or T cells enriched from blood (not recorded which). These receptors were collected from a woman aged 40 to 49 who had recovered from COVID-19.

The genes are TRBV5-6 and TRBJ1-1; unclear D gene. Between the trimmed V and J ends, which lost 5 bases and 4 bases, there was a span of 21 bases. CDR1 and CDR2 (germline): SGHDT, YYEEEE. This CDR3 contains 16 residues. In DNA, the CDR3 is TGTGCCAGCAGTCCGGATGTAGGTTTGGGAGCCACTGAAGCTTTCTTT. It specifies CASSPDVGLGATEAFF.

In the case of this clone: An end of the junction differs from the germline gene, which may be a read error. The chain carries TRBV7-7 and TRBJ2-7; TRBD2 is a possible D gene (5 bases). From germline, CDR1 is SSHAT and CDR2 FNYEAQ (reference sequence). The CDR3 loop spans 15 amino acids. The CDR3 here is CASSPGSSWSGEQYF. For the CDR3, the DNA is TGTGCTAGCAGCCCCGGAAGTAGTTGGAGCGGCGAGCAGTACTTC.

The chain couples TRBV19 to TRBJ1-2; possibly TRBD1 for D (5 bases). V was shortened by 5 bases and J by 8 bases, with 21 bases between the two germline ends. Germline V gene sequence: CDR1 LNHDA, CDR2 SQIVND (reference sequence). CDR3 size: 15 residues. The CDR3 DNA sequence: TGTGCCAGTAGTCCCCGAAGGGGTGAGGATTGGGGCTACACCTTC. This gives the protein CASSPRRGEDWGYTF.

DNA of the CDR3: TGTGCCAGCAGCTCAAAACAGGGGGCGGAGACTGAAGCTTTCTTT. Protein: CASSSKQGAETEAFF. This chain connects TRBV5-4 to TRBJ1-1; 9 nucleotides match TRBD1. Germline V gene lookup returns CDR1 SGHNT and CDR2 YYREEE (reference sequence). V gave up 3 bases and J gave up 5 bases; unmatched junction bases: 8. The CDR3 spans 15 residues.

This clone was detected a few times. The V and J genes are TRBV6-5 and TRBJ1-4, with a weak D call TRBD1 (5 bases). V was trimmed by 6 bases and J by 8 bases, leaving 16 bases between them. The CDR3 spans 14 residues. Germline loops: CDR1 MNHEY, CDR2 SVGAGI. The CDR3 loop is CASSQGGRGEKLFF. The CDR3 DNA reads as TGTGCCAGCAGCCAGGGAGGGCGCGGGGAAAAACTGTTTTTT.

The chain couples TRBV27 to TRBJ1-1, with D possibly matching TRBD1 (5 bases). CDR1 and CDR2 from the germline V gene are MNHEY and SMNVEV (reference sequence). Trimming took off 4 bases at V and 5 bases at J, with 17 bases between the two ends. The CDR3 extends over 15 amino acids. Here the CDR3 reads CASSSLAGGETEAFF. The CDR3 DNA reads as TGTGCCAGCAGTTCTCTGGCGGGGGGTGAGACTGAAGCTTTCTTT.

J is TRBJ2-1 and V is TRBV5-1; 7 bases are a match to TRBD1. The CDR3 consists of 17 residues. The ends lost 1 base at V and 5 bases at J; junction bases unmatched: 12. In germline, CDR1 is SGHRS, CDR2 YFSETQ. The CDR3 DNA follows: TGCGCCAGCAGCTTGCTTGTAGGGGGCGTCTCTCACAATGAGCAGTTCTTC. Residues: CASSLLVGGVSHNEQFF.

The chain recombines TRBV7-3 with TRBJ2-3; D gene unclear. The CDR3 is 16 residues long. Germline CDR1 is SGHTA and CDR2 is FQGTGA. V was pared by 1 base and J by 3 bases, with 14 bases between. CDR3 amino acids: CASSLNAPSRTDTQYF. The CDR3 region has the DNA TGTGCCAGCAGCTTAAATGCCCCTAGTCGAACAGATACGCAGTATTTT.

The chain couples TRBV7-3 to TRBJ2-7; 8 nucleotides agree with TRBD1. The germline V gene encodes CDR1 SGHTA and CDR2 FQGTGA. V trimming: 1 base; J trimming: 3 bases; junction bases outside the gene matches: 5. The CDR3 contains 15 residues. Here the CDR3 reads CASSLIAGGGYEQYF. The DNA of the CDR3 is TGTGCCAGCAGCTTAATCGCAGGGGGCGGCTACGAGCAGTACTTC.

The chain joins TRBV7-2 to TRBJ2-7; maybe TRBD2 (5 bases). The V end was cut by 1 base, the J end by 5 bases, with 12 bases between. Germline V CDR1 and CDR2: SGHTA, FQGNSA. The CDR3 is 14 residues long. The chain's CDR3 is CASSLDRGNNEQYF. CDR3 in DNA: TGTGCCAGCAGCTTAGACCGGGGAAACAACGAGCAGTACTTC.

Only a few counts were recorded for this clone. The CDR3 region is CASSRTGSYGYTF. The CDR3 DNA reads TGTGCCAGCAGCCGGACAGGGAGCTATGGCTACACCTTC. The chain links TRBV6-5 to TRBJ1-2; 8 nucleotides align to TRBD1. V trimming: 6 bases; J trimming: 4 bases; junction bases outside the gene matches: 4. The germline V gene has CDR1 MNHEY and CDR2 SVGAGI. The CDR3 is 13 amino acids.

This chain uses TRBV5-5 with TRBJ1-2; 9 bases are shared with TRBD1. The CDR3 has 14 amino acids. V shed 2 bases, J shed 8 bases, and the junction held 7 bases outside the gene matches. CDR1 and CDR2 (germline): SGHKS, YYEKEE (reference sequence). For the CDR3, the DNA is TGTGCCAGCAGCTTACCACAGGGGGCAGGGGGCTACACCTTC. Its translation is CASSLPQGAGGYTF.

The rearrangement links TRBV15 to TRBJ2-7; the match to TRBD2 covers 11 bases. CDR3 length equals 15 residues. The V and J ends lost 0 bases and 4 bases, in that order; junction bases with no gene match: 2. CDR1 is LNHNV, CDR2 YYDKDF, per germline (reference sequence). The CDR3 protein is CATSRELAGVYEQYF. The CDR3 coding sequence is TGTGCCACCAGCAGAGAACTAGCGGGAGTATACGAGCAGTACTTC. Filled out from reference TRBV15 and TRBJ2-7, the complete variable domain reads DAMVIQNPRYQVTQFGKPVTLSCSQTLNHNVMYWYQQKSSQAPKLLFHYYDKDFNNEADTPDNFQSRRPNTSFCFLDIRSPGLGDTAMYLCATSRELAGVYEQYFGPGTRLTVT.

The chain is built from TRBV5-1 and TRBJ2-1, with 13 positions matching TRBD2. V lost 5 bases, J lost 7 bases, and 6 bases stayed unmatched. CDR1 is SGHRS and CDR2 is YFSETQ in the germline V gene. The CDR3 totals 15 residues. In DNA form, the CDR3 reads TGCGCCAGCAGTTTTGGGACTAGCGGGGTGAATGAGCAGTTCTTC. Encoded protein: CASSFGTSGVNEQFF.

The J gene is TRBJ2-2, the V gene TRBV5-5; 9 bases map to TRBD1. CDR3 length equals 15 residues. V lost 4 bases to trimming and J lost 3 bases; unmatched junction nucleotides: 4. Germline CDR1 and CDR2: SGHKS and YYEKEE (reference sequence). This CDR3 is CASSQGQGDTGELFF. CDR3 DNA sequence: TGTGCCAGCAGCCAGGGACAGGGCGACACCGGGGAGCTGTTTTTT.

This CDR3 reads CASSKVPEIYGYTF. In DNA form, the CDR3 reads TGTGCCAGCAGCAAAGTCCCAGAAATCTATGGCTACACCTTC. This sequence joins TRBV21-1 and TRBJ1-2; the tabulated D call, TRBD1, remains unverified against the DNA. TRBV21-1 has pseudogene status. CDR3 size: 14 residues.

V is TRBV12-5 and J is TRBJ2-7, with 8 bases lining up with TRBD2. The CDR3 consists of 13 residues. Losses at the gene ends were 3 bases for V and 3 bases for J; bases not matched to a gene: 1. CDR1 and CDR2 from the germline V gene are LGHNT and FRNRAP. CDR3 protein: CASGFGGVYEQYF. In nucleotides, the CDR3 is TGTGCTAGTGGTTTCGGGGGGGTCTACGAGCAGTACTTC.

The V and J genes are TRBV4-2 and TRBJ2-6; D uncertain. Germline CDR1 and CDR2: LGHNA and YNFKEQ. V was shortened by 0 bases and J by 4 bases, with 10 bases between the two germline ends. The CDR3 contains 16 residues. The CDR3 protein is CASSQDDSRGANVLTF. The CDR3 bases are TGTGCCAGCAGCCAAGATGATTCGAGAGGGGCCAACGTCCTGACTTTC.

This rearrangement joins TRBV19 to TRBJ2-2; TRBD2 might be the D (5 bases). Germline V lookup: CDR1 LNHDA, CDR2 SQIVND (reference sequence). This CDR3 has 14 amino acids. V lost 6 bases to trimming and J lost 2 bases, with 10 bases between them. CDR3 nucleotides: TGTGCCAGTAGCCCCGGACTTAACACCGGGGAGCTGTTTTTT. Its protein product is CASSPGLNTGELFF.

The J gene is TRBJ1-2, the V gene TRBV7-2, with D hard to call. CDR1 and CDR2 (germline): SGHTA, FQGNSA. The CDR3 is made up of 14 amino acids. V lost 1 base and J 2 bases, leaving 8 bases between the germline ends. Written as DNA, the CDR3 is TGTGCCAGCAGCTTAGACAGTTTGAACTATGGCTACACCTTC. It translates to CASSLDSLNYGYTF.

In its sample, this clone was seen many times. The chain has TRBV4-2 and TRBJ2-5; possible D gene TRBD1, 6 bases. There are 16 residues in the CDR3. Per germline, CDR1 LGHNA and CDR2 YNFKEQ. The V end was cut by 0 bases, the J end by 5 bases, with 16 bases between. The CDR3: CASSQEAAGVGETQYF. The CDR3 nucleotides are TGTGCCAGCAGCCAAGAAGCGGCAGGGGTAGGGGAGACCCAGTACTTC.

The chain is built from TRBV7-8 and TRBJ1-2; a weak D match, TRBD1 (6 bases). Germline V gene data show CDR1 as SGHVS and CDR2 as FQNEAQ. V was pared by 3 bases and J by 8 bases, with 13 bases between. CDR3 length equals 13 residues. CDR3 region: CASSLDRRRGYTF. Here the CDR3 DNA reads TGTGCCAGCAGCTTGGACAGAAGAAGGGGCTACACCTTC.

V gene TRBV19 combines with J gene TRBJ1-1, with TRBD1 as a possible D gene (5 bases). Germline-derived CDR1 and CDR2 are LNHDA and SQIVND (reference sequence). The ends were cut back, 1 base at V and 10 bases at J, with 13 bases in the middle. CDR3 size: 13 residues. The CDR3 is CASSIGGIPGAFF. The CDR3 DNA reads TGTGCCAGTAGTATAGGGGGCATCCCCGGAGCTTTCTTT.

V is TRBV6-4 and J is TRBJ2-1, with 8 bases that match TRBD1. The germline V gene encodes CDR1 MRHNA and CDR2 SNTAGT. The trim removed 4 bases at V and 5 bases at J, leaving 4 bases unmatched. This CDR3 spans 14 amino acids. This CDR3 reads CASSAETGDNEQFF. The CDR3 DNA is TGTGCCAGCAGTGCCGAGACAGGGGACAATGAGCAGTTCTTC.

The chain links TRBV6-5 to TRBJ2-7; TRBD2 agrees at 11 bases. V lost 6 bases to trimming and J lost 4 bases; unmatched junction nucleotides: 8. Germline V gives CDR1 MNHEY, CDR2 SVGAGI. This CDR3 is 15 amino acids long. This CDR3 is CASSHLAGGRYEQYF. In nucleotides, the CDR3 is TGTGCCAGCAGCCACCTAGCGGGAGGTCGGTACGAGCAGTACTTC.

With respect to this clone: Other nucleotide sequences in the sample specify the same CDR3. The rearrangement links TRBV11-2 to TRBJ2-1; 7 bases align to TRBD2. CDR3 size: 15 residues. The germline V gene encodes CDR1 SGHAT and CDR2 FQNNGV. The J segment lost 4 bases and the V segment lost 0 bases, leaving 3 bases of the junction unmatched. CDR3 sequence reads: CASSLDPSGYNEQFF. The CDR3 DNA sequence: TGTGCCAGCAGCTTAGATCCTAGCGGTTACAATGAGCAGTTCTTC.

The J gene is TRBJ2-1, the V gene TRBV6-5; D remains ambiguous. CDR1 and CDR2 (germline): MNHEY, SVGAGI. V was clipped by 6 bases and J by 0 bases, with 12 bases between them. The CDR3 sequence is 15 residues long. The CDR3 reads CASSKRLGSYNEQFF. CDR3 nucleotide sequence: TGTGCCAGCAGCAAAAGACTGGGCTCCTACAATGAGCAGTTCTTC.

The chain links TRBV5-1 to TRBJ2-1; 14 bases fit TRBD2. This CDR3 has 16 amino acids. Germline V CDR1 and CDR2: SGHRS, YFSETQ. The V segment lost 4 bases and the J segment 8 bases; nucleotides outside the gene matches: 8. The CDR3 DNA is TGCGCCAGCAGCGTGACTAGCGGGGGGGCCGGGGATGAGCAGTTCTTC. Translation: CASSVTSGGAGDEQFF.